Sequencing of this TCR beta chain was carried out in a study of regulatory T cells in long-lasting Graves disease. Construction of the TCR beta libraries employed iRepertoire HTBI primers in conjunction with Arm-PCR of CDR3 regions. TCRdb itself ran the multiplex PCR reads through MiXCR, one entry per CDR3 protein. Among a few hundred thousand distinct CDR3 sequences listed, around a fifth were seen once. Specified time point: persistent/refractory GD, antithyroid drugs over 5 years with positive TRAb. With RNA extracted from PBMCs as input, the TCR library was made. CDR3 length: 15 residues. Trimming shortened V by 4 bases and J by 0 bases, and 13 bases separated the two germline ends. Germline lookup yields CDR1 SGHRS and CDR2 YFSETQ.

The chain combines TRBV5-1 with TRBJ1-1; possibly TRBD1 for D (5 bases). The TCR originated in a female donor with Graves disease. This specimen consisted of peripheral blood mononuclear cells (PBMCs), obtained when the disease was refractory, from a patient treated with antithyroid drugs. CDR3 DNA sequence: TGCGCCAGCAGCCCCCTGGTGGGGCTGAACACTGAAGCTTTCTTT. Its protein product is CASSPLVGLNTEAFF. The full variable domain, its missing parts supplied by reference TRBV5-1 and TRBJ1-1, is KAGVTQTPRYLIKTRGQQVTLSCSPISGHRSVSWYQQTPGQGLQFLFEYFSETQRNKGNFPGRFSGRQFSNSRSEMNVSTLELGDSALYLCASSPLVGLNTEAFFGQGTRLTVV.